This T cell receptor beta chain was captured by sequencing in a study of cytomegalovirus exposure and HLA in healthy donors. About the study: Genetic ancestry analysis placed over 75% of the 300 to 500 donors that were genotyped in the Caucasian-associated cluster. Study observations and caveats: Earlier results showed most TCR beta V segments being productive about 87% or about 30% of the time.

In the PCR, 60 Vbeta and 13 Jbeta primers were used. Repertoires were generated with immunoSEQ multiplex PCR, while TCRdb's copy carries only in-frame clones and drops some. The sample has 80,000 to 130,000 clones; more than 65% are singletons. Losses at the gene ends were 7 bases for V and 6 bases for J; bases not matched to a gene: 3. Germline V lookup: CDR1 ENHRY, CDR2 SYGVKD. This CDR3 is built from 11 residues. This clone was seen a few times. Its antigen remains unidentified. Unrecorded immune exposures were likely, despite nominal health at sampling. Sequencing was performed on PBMCs. The TCR originated in a woman aged 18-30 years in good health and CMV-seronegative. The chain is built from TRBV10-3 and TRBJ2-7; 7 bases fit TRBD2. The CDR3 is CAIKGEGEQYF. CDR3 coding DNA: TGTGCCATCAAAGGGGAGGGCGAGCAGTACTTC.